This is a list of T cell receptor beta chains from one sample in a study of blood T cells in healthy people across ages. TCRdb reprocessed the 5' RACE reads via MiXCR and lists one record per CDR3 protein. This sample has 1.8 million or so distinct CDR3 sequences, with 35% to 50% found just once. The specimen was blood. Receptors originate from a human donor in good health. CDR3s include the opening cysteine and the closing phenylalanine or tryptophan. The D gene is left open where the match is weak. Clone size is given for some rows only: seen once, a few or many times, or a class if the clone is expanded.

v_call	j_call	d_call	clone_size	cdr3_nt	cdr3_aa
TRBV5-1	TRBJ1-6	TRBD1	-	TGCGCCAGTACCGGGACAGGGGATAATTCACCCCTCCACTTT	CASTGTGDNSPLHF
TRBV4-1	TRBJ2-2	-	few	TGCGCCAGCAGCCATTTTCCCGGGACCGGGAACACCGGGGAGCTGTTTTTT	CASSHFPGTGNTGELFF
TRBV4-3	TRBJ2-1	TRBD2	-	TGCGCCAGCAGCCACACCAGGACTAGGGTGCAGTTCTTC	CASSHTRTRVQFF
TRBV3-1	TRBJ2-7	-	few	TGTGCCAGCAGCCACGGTTCCCTCTACGAGCAGTACTTC	CASSHGSLYEQYF
TRBV7-8	TRBJ1-2	-	-	TGTGCCAGCAGCTTAATTGACAGGCAGGTCTATGGCTACACCTTC	CASSLIDRQVYGYTF
TRBV18	TRBJ2-3	-	-	TGTGCCAGCTCAACAAATCAGGGTGATACGCAGTATTTT	CASSTNQGDTQYF
TRBV12-3/TRBV12-4	TRBJ2-1	TRBD1	-	TGTGCCAGCAGTTTAGTACCGGGACAGGGTATCTATGAGCAGTTCTTC	CASSLVPGQGIYEQFF
TRBV7-8	TRBJ1-1	-	-	TGTGCCAGCAGCTCCCGACCCACGGTCTCCGAAGGCCCATCAGGCACTGAAGCTTTCTTT	CASSSRPTVSEGPSGTEAFF
TRBV19	TRBJ1-5	-	few	TGTGCCAGTAGTGGAGCAGATAGCAATCAGCCCCAGCATTTT	CASSGADSNQPQHF
TRBV28	TRBJ1-2	-	-	TGTGCCAGCAGTGGGCAAGGGGGTAACTACGATGGCTTCACCTTC	CASSGQGGNYDGFTF
TRBV12-3/TRBV12-4	TRBJ2-3	-	-	TGTGCCAGCAGACTAGACACCAATCGAGATACGCAGTATTTT	CASRLDTNRDTQYF
TRBV12-3/TRBV12-4	TRBJ2-3	-	few	TGTGCCAGCAGTTCCCTAGCGCGCACAGATACGCAGTATTTT	CASSSLARTDTQYF
TRBV11-3	TRBJ2-3	-	-	TGTGCCAGCAGCTCCCCGAGTAGTGCGGATACGCAGTATTTT	CASSSPSSADTQYF
TRBV15	TRBJ2-5	-	-	TGTGCTACCAGCTCCCCGGGTTATGGACAAGAGACCCAGTACTTC	CATSSPGYGQETQYF
TRBV12-3/TRBV12-4	TRBJ2-3	-	-	TGTGCCAGCACTTTACTCGGAACAGGTCGCCAAGATACGCAGTATTTT	CASTLLGTGRQDTQYF
TRBV27	TRBJ2-7	TRBD1	few	TGTGCCAGCAGCCTACTTTTGGGACAGGGTTTGTCCGAGCAGTACTTC	CASSLLLGQGLSEQYF
TRBV4-3	TRBJ2-7	TRBD1	-	TGCGCCAGCAGCCACCTTATGACAGGGGACTCCTACGAGCAGTACTTC	CASSHLMTGDSYEQYF
TRBV5-6	TRBJ2-1	-	-	TGTGCCAGCAGCTTATTGGACGGTGAGCAGTTCTTC	CASSLLDGEQFF
TRBV6-6	TRBJ1-2	-	few	TGTGCCAGCAGTTGCCTGGACTGGAACTATGGCTACACCTTC	CASSCLDWNYGYTF
TRBV11-3	TRBJ1-2	-	-	TGTGCCAGCAGCGCGGGTTCCGGAAACTATGGCTACACCTTC	CASSAGSGNYGYTF
TRBV6-5	TRBJ1-2	-	-	TGTGCCGGCAGTTACTCGACCAGGGGCTATGGCTACACCTTC	CAGSYSTRGYGYTF
TRBV24-1	TRBJ1-5	-	-	TGTGCCACCAGTGATGTGGCAGGGGTTGATCGGCCCCAGCATTTT	CATSDVAGVDRPQHF